This is a list of T cell receptor beta chains from one sample in a study of cytomegalovirus exposure and HLA in healthy donors. The repertoire was sequenced with immunoSEQ multiplex PCR; TCRdb's copy has only in-frame clones and lacks some. Found here are more than 200,000 clones, approximately 81% of them singletons; the top ten hold 1.3%. The sequenced sample was PBMCs. These receptor sequences come from a human donor in good health. Each CDR3 is given with its conserved first and last residue. D genes are given only for firm matches. Clone size is shown for a subset of rows, as once, few, many or a class of expanded clone.

abundance,d_gene,v_gene,j_gene,CDR3aa,CDR3nt
-,TRBD1,TRBV19,TRBJ2-3,CASSITHRGDTQYF,TGTGCCAGTAGCATAACCCACAGGGGGGATACGCAGTATTTT
-,TRBD2,TRBV7-2,TRBJ2-3,CASSILTGLAGDDTQYF,TGTGCCAGCAGCATATTAACGGGACTAGCGGGAGATGATACGCAGTATTTT
-,-,TRBV6-1,TRBJ2-5,CASSSSFGEETQYF,TGTGCCAGCAGTTCCTCTTTCGGAGAAGAGACCCAGTACTTC
-,TRBD2,TRBV27,TRBJ2-1,CASSVPGLAVDEQFF,TGTGCCAGCAGTGTCCCGGGACTAGCGGTGGATGAGCAGTTCTTC
-,TRBD2,TRBV5-1,TRBJ2-1,CASSFTSGRDNEQFF,TGCGCCAGCAGCTTCACTAGCGGGAGAGACAATGAGCAGTTCTTC
-,TRBD1,TRBV5-1,TRBJ2-2,CASSRQGRANTGELFF,TGCGCCAGCAGCCGACAGGGGCGGGCGAACACCGGGGAGCTGTTTTTT
-,TRBD2,TRBV9,TRBJ2-3,CASSVEGLEGDTQYF,TGTGCCAGCAGCGTAGAGGGACTAGAAGGGGATACGCAGTATTTT
-,-,TRBV19,TRBJ1-1,CASSGPQRRGEAFF,TGTGCCAGTAGTGGGCCTCAGCGACGGGGTGAAGCTTTCTTT
-,-,TRBV7-8,TRBJ2-1,CASSLGGGRLRRLDEQFF,TGTGCCAGCAGCTTAGGAGGTGGCAGACTCCGTCGGCTGGATGAGCAGTTCTTC
once,TRBD1,TRBV4-3,TRBJ2-7,CASSLRTGGHEQYF,TGCGCCAGCAGCCTAAGGACAGGGGGCCACGAGCAGTACTTC
few,-,TRBV11-2,TRBJ2-1,CASSRGQLGLLGNEQFF,TGTGCCAGCAGCCGAGGCCAACTAGGACTCCTTGGCAATGAGCAGTTCTTC
-,-,TRBV25-1,TRBJ1-2,CASSVAGAYGYTF,TGTGCCAGCAGTGTGGCGGGGGCCTATGGCTACACCTTC
few,TRBD1,TRBV7-2,TRBJ1-1,CASSLRQGARNEAFF,TGTGCCAGCAGCTTAAGACAGGGGGCCCGGAATGAAGCTTTCTTT
-,TRBD2,TRBV5-4,TRBJ2-3,CASSSGTKIADTQYF,TGTGCCAGCAGCTCCGGGACTAAGATCGCAGATACGCAGTATTTT
-,TRBD2,TRBV9,TRBJ2-5,CASSVSGSGTQYF,TGTGCCAGCAGCGTTAGCGGGTCGGGGACCCAGTACTTC
many,TRBD2,TRBV9,TRBJ2-3,CASSYTRGLAGGSADTQYF,TGTGCCAGCAGCTATACCAGGGGACTAGCGGGAGGTAGCGCAGATACGCAGTATTTT
-,TRBD2,TRBV11-2,TRBJ2-5,CASSLVGLAGAPETQYF,TGTGCCAGCAGCTTAGTCGGGCTAGCGGGAGCGCCGGAGACCCAGTACTTC
-,-,TRBV6-6,TRBJ1-2,CASSSTPGVRRGYTF,TGTGCCAGCAGTTCGACTCCAGGGGTGAGAAGGGGCTACACCTTC
-,TRBD1,TRBV2,TRBJ1-1,CASSLDRGLTEAFF,TGTGCCAGCAGTTTGGACAGGGGGCTCACTGAAGCTTTCTTT
once,TRBD2,TRBV18,TRBJ2-1,CASSPPYGTSGSVGNEQFF,TGTGCCAGCTCACCTCCTTACGGGACTAGCGGGTCAGTCGGCAATGAGCAGTTCTTC
-,-,TRBV2,TRBJ2-2,CASSEVGGGTGELFF,TGTGCCAGCAGCGAGGTGGGAGGAGGCACCGGGGAGCTGTTTTTT
once,-,TRBV21-1,TRBJ2-7,CASSNGHYEQYF,TGTGCCAGCAGCAACGGTCACTACGAGCAGTACTTC